These 32 T cell receptor beta chains were sequenced from one sample in a study of blood T cell repertoires in COVID-19. The method was immunoSEQ multiplex PCR; TCRdb's version includes in-frame clones alone and lacks a portion of them. This sample has about 240,000 clones, with about 82% found just once. The specimen sequenced was peripheral blood. The receptors stem from a man of 80 years or more with acute or convalescent COVID-19.

The chain links TRBV6-6 to TRBJ1-2; D remains unclear. The CDR3 totals 14 residues. Germline CDR1 reads MNHNY; CDR2 reads SVGAGI (reference sequence). The V end was cut by 4 bases, the J end by 4 bases, with 13 bases between. The chain's CDR3 is CASSSTPSFYGYTF. CDR3 nucleotides: TGTGCCAGCAGTTCTACCCCTTCTTTCTATGGCTACACCTTC.

This clone turned up a few times. J is TRBJ1-1 and V is TRBV2; perhaps TRBD1 as D (5 bases). V dropped 4 bases and J dropped 7 bases, with 25 bases sitting between them. Germline CDR1 reads SNHLY; CDR2 reads FYNNEI. This CDR3 has 17 amino acids. The CDR3, as DNA: TGTGCCAGCAGTGGGCTTGAGAGGGGAGGGTCGCTCGGTGAAGCTTTCTTT. It translates to CASSGLERGGSLGEAFF.

V is TRBV19 and J is TRBJ2-4; 11 nucleotides line up with TRBD2. The CDR3 spans 15 residues. With V trimmed by 8 bases and J by 5 bases, 8 bases remained unmatched. CDR1 LNHDA and CDR2 SQIVND come from the germline V gene (reference sequence). This CDR3 reads CASARTSGSQNIQYF. The CDR3 bases are TGTGCCAGTGCCCGGACTAGCGGGTCACAAAACATTCAGTACTTC.

This clone occurred a few times. This chain uses TRBV7-8 with TRBJ1-5; a possible D gene is TRBD1 (5 bases). Germline V gene sequence: CDR1 SGHVS, CDR2 FQNEAQ. This CDR3 is built from 16 residues. V lost 3 bases and J lost 2, with 14 bases in between. CDR3 in DNA: TGTGCCAGCAGCTTGGGGATCAGGGTTGGCAATCAGCCCCAGCATTTT. Its translation is CASSLGIRVGNQPQHF.

This clone was found once. A read error may produce the germline difference seen at one junction end. This chain links TRBV3-1 (or the pseudogene TRBV3-2) with TRBJ2-7, with a weak D call TRBD1 (6 bases). Germline V gene lookup returns CDR1 LGHDT and CDR2 YNNKEL (reference sequence). CDR3 length equals 11 residues. CDR3 residues: CASSQDNRAHF. In DNA form, the CDR3 reads TGTGCCAGCAGCCAAGATAACAGGGCTCACTTC.

J is TRBJ1-2 and V is TRBV20-1; 8 positions match TRBD1. Germline CDR1 is DFQATT and CDR2 is SNEGSKA (reference sequence). The CDR3 contains 11 residues. The CDR3 sequence is CTVPGDRGYTF. CDR3 DNA sequence: TGCACCGTCCCAGGGGACAGGGGCTACACCTTC.

V usage is TRBV27 and J usage is TRBJ1-6; TRBD1 aligns across 8 bases. Germline V lookup: CDR1 MNHEY, CDR2 SMNVEV (reference sequence). The CDR3 is 18 residues long. V gave up 7 bases and J gave up 0 bases; unmatched junction bases: 11. The CDR3 DNA is TGTGCCAGCACCCTCAGGGGGCGTAGGAGCTCCTATAATTCACCCCTCCACTTT. Translating it yields CASTLRGRRSSYNSPLHF.

V usage is TRBV18 and J usage is TRBJ2-3; D is undetermined. Germline CDR1 is KGHSH and CDR2 is LQKENI. V was clipped by 2 bases and J by 0 bases, with 6 bases between them. The CDR3 is 14 residues long. The CDR3 nucleotides read TGTGCCAGCTCACCAGGGCAGAGCACAGATACGCAGTATTTT. Translation gives CASSPGQSTDTQYF.

This chain uses TRBV28 with TRBJ2-7, with 10 bases lining up with TRBD2. After removal of 4 bases from V and 3 bases from J, the junction contained 6 bases not matched to a gene. Germline lookup yields CDR1 MDHEN and CDR2 SYDVKM. The CDR3 consists of 15 residues. In DNA form, the CDR3 reads TGTGCCAGCAGTTCATTAGCGGGAGGTAGCTACGAGCAGTACTTC. The encoded protein is CASSSLAGGSYEQYF.

The V and J genes are TRBV11-2 and TRBJ1-3; possible D gene TRBD1, 5 bases. V was pared by 2 bases and J by 4 bases, with 12 bases between. In germline, CDR1 is SGHAT, CDR2 FQNNGV. The CDR3 sequence is 15 residues long. The CDR3 DNA sequence: TGTGCCAGCAGCTTAATGGGGGGATTCGGAAACACCATATATTTT. This encodes CASSLMGGFGNTIYF.

The chain is built from TRBV14 and TRBJ1-2, with D perhaps matching TRBD1 (5 bases). The CDR3 spans 15 residues. V was cut by 0 bases and J by 5 bases, with 13 bases left in between. The germline CDR1 and CDR2 sequences are SGHDN and FVKESK. The CDR3 bases are TGTGCCAGCAGCCAAGAGGCAGGGTCGTGGTATGGCTACACCTTC. This codes for CASSQEAGSWYGYTF.

This chain joins TRBV28 and TRBJ1-3; a possible D gene is TRBD1 (6 bases). Germline loops: CDR1 MDHEN, CDR2 SYDVKM. The CDR3 sequence is 14 residues long. Trimming cost V 5 bases and J 2 bases, with 10 bases left between them. CDR3 amino acids: CASSAQGAGNTIYF. CDR3 coding DNA: TGTGCCAGCAGTGCACAGGGAGCTGGAAACACCATATATTTT.

This sequence joins TRBV9 and TRBJ2-5, with 7 bases that match TRBD2. The CDR3 is 15 residues long. CDR1 and CDR2 (germline): SGDLS, YYNGEE. V trimming: 6 bases; J trimming: 1 base; junction bases outside the gene matches: 9. In DNA, the CDR3 is TGTGCCAGCACCCCCACGGGGAGGGTCCAAGAGACCCAGTACTTC. It encodes CASTPTGRVQETQYF.

The chain combines TRBV11-2 with TRBJ2-1; 15 nucleotides match TRBD2. The V gene end was trimmed by 1 base and the J gene end by 14 bases; junction bases not matched to a gene: 6. This CDR3 is built from 15 residues. The germline CDR1 and CDR2 sequences are SGHAT and FQNNGV. Here the CDR3 DNA reads TGTGCCAGCAGCTTAGTGGGACTAGCGGGAGGATGGGAGTTCTTC. It translates to CASSLVGLAGGWEFF.

This chain links TRBV11-2 with TRBJ1-2; D possibly corresponds to TRBD1 (5 bases). The CDR3 is 14 residues long. CDR1 and CDR2 (germline): SGHAT, FQNNGV. Trimming left V 4 bases short and J 6 bases short, with 15 bases between. CDR3 protein: CASSYLQGFNGYTF. DNA for the CDR3: TGTGCCAGCAGCTACCTCCAGGGTTTCAATGGCTACACCTTC.

The chain uses TRBV7-9 and TRBJ1-2, with 8 positions matching TRBD1. Germline V CDR1 and CDR2: SEHNR, FQNEAQ (reference sequence). Trimming cost V 1 base and J 4 bases; bases outside gene matches: 8. CDR3 size: 16 residues. CDR3 in amino acids: CASSLEGAGGGYGYTF. CDR3 nucleotide sequence: TGTGCCAGCAGCTTAGAGGGAGCAGGGGGCGGCTATGGCTACACCTTC.

In its sample, this clone was seen once. At one end, the junction sequence differs from germline, possibly due to a read error. This rearrangement joins TRBV28 to TRBJ1-2, with 7 bases identical to TRBD1. The CDR3 spans 10 residues. Germline V gene sequence: CDR1 MDHEN, CDR2 SYDVKM. The DNA for the CDR3 is TGTGCCAGCAGTTTGTGGGACAGAGTCTTC. It is translated as CASSLWDRVF.

The chain links TRBV15 to TRBJ1-3; 10 bases are a match to TRBD1. The CDR3 contains 18 residues. CDR1 and CDR2 from the germline V gene are LNHNV and YYDKDF (reference sequence). V was pared by 0 bases and J by 2 bases, with 7 bases of the junction left unmatched. The CDR3 DNA reads as TGTGCCACCAGCAGAGATGGGGGACAGGGGAGAACTGGAAACACCATATATTTT. Translating it yields CATSRDGGQGRTGNTIYF.

This clone appeared once. This chain connects TRBV19 to TRBJ2-1; 7 bases are shared with TRBD1. Trimming removed 4 bases from V and 5 bases from J; junction bases left unmatched: 5. Germline CDR1 and CDR2: LNHDA and SQIVND (reference sequence). The CDR3 is 14 amino acids. CDR3 DNA: TGTGCCAGTAGTAAGCAACAGGGGCACAATGAGCAGTTCTTC. Its translation is CASSKQQGHNEQFF.

The chain uses TRBV27 and TRBJ2-1; the match to TRBD2 covers 7 bases. Germline loops: CDR1 MNHEY, CDR2 SMNVEV (reference sequence). V lost 0 bases, J lost 9 bases, and 2 bases stayed unmatched. CDR3 length equals 13 residues. The CDR3 coding sequence is TGTGCCAGCAGTTTATCGCGGGGGTTTGAGCAGTTCTTC. Residues: CASSLSRGFEQFF.

This clone appeared a single time. V usage is TRBV5-1 and J usage is TRBJ2-3; TRBD1 agrees at 9 bases. Germline values: CDR1 SGHRS, CDR2 YFSETQ. This CDR3 has 16 residues. V lost 3 bases and J lost 0; bases outside the gene matches: 5. Here the CDR3 reads CASSWGQGPSTDTQYF. For the CDR3, the DNA is TGCGCCAGCAGCTGGGGACAGGGACCTAGCACAGATACGCAGTATTTT.

Regarding this clone: At one boundary the junction diverges from the germline segment, which might be a read error. This chain connects TRBV7-7 to TRBJ2-3; the D gene is possibly TRBD1 (6 bases). The CDR3 is made up of 15 amino acids. Germline-derived CDR1 and CDR2 are SSHAT and FNYEAQ (reference sequence). This CDR3 is CASSSRAGGTDTQYF. DNA of the CDR3: TGTGCTAGCAGCTCCCGAGCAGGGGGCACAGATACGCAGTATTTT. Variable domain in full (rest from reference TRBV7-7 and TRBJ2-3): GAGVSQSPRYKVTKRGQDVTLRCDPISSHATLYWYQQALGQGPEFLTYFNYEAQPDKSGLPSDRFSAERPEGSISTLTIQRTEQRDSAMYRCASSSRAGGTDTQYFGPGTRLTVL.

This clone was seen a single time. Other DNA sequences in the sample encode the same CDR3. The CDR3 is CASSIPGGTGELFF. For the CDR3, the DNA is TGTGCCAGTAGTATACCCGGGGGCACCGGGGAGCTGTTTTTT. The chain combines TRBV19 with TRBJ2-2; D possibly corresponds to TRBD2 (6 bases). The CDR3 runs to 14 residues. V was shortened by 2 bases and J by 4 bases, with 8 bases between the two germline ends. The germline V gene has CDR1 LNHDA and CDR2 SQIVND (reference sequence). The whole variable domain, filled in from reference TRBV19 and TRBJ2-2, reads DGGITQSPKYLFRKEGQNVTLSCEQNLNHDAMYWYRQDPGQGLRLIYYSQIVNDFQKGDIAEGYSVSREKKESFPLTVTSAQKNPTAFYLCASSIPGGTGELFFGEGSRLTVL.

This clone was detected a few times. The chain has TRBV3-1 (or the pseudogene TRBV3-2) and TRBJ1-2; 10 bases are shared with TRBD1. After removal of 6 bases from V and 5 bases from J, the junction contained 3 bases not matched to a gene. Germline-derived CDR1 and CDR2 are LGHDT and YNNKEL (reference sequence). This CDR3 region has 13 residues. The CDR3 nucleotides are TGTGCCAGCAGAGTGGGACAGGGGTATGGCTACACCTTC. Translating gives CASRVGQGYGYTF.

The rearrangement joins TRBV15 to TRBJ2-1, with 8 bases lining up with TRBD2. The CDR3 is 15 residues long. The junction had 9 bases not matched to a gene; V was cut back by 2 bases and J by 9 bases. Germline V CDR1 and CDR2: LNHNV, YYDKDF (reference sequence). The chain's CDR3 is CATSRSGSSGSEQFF. The CDR3 DNA sequence: TGTGCCACCAGCAGAAGCGGGAGTAGTGGCAGTGAGCAGTTCTTC.

The rearrangement uses TRBV28 and TRBJ1-1; 8 nucleotides line up with TRBD1. This CDR3 region has 15 residues. Germline lookup yields CDR1 MDHEN and CDR2 SYDVKM. Trimming took 3 bases from V and 5 from J; bases not matched to a gene: 8. CDR3 amino acids: CASSFPGGAVTEAFF. The CDR3 DNA sequence: TGTGCCAGCAGTTTCCCAGGGGGCGCTGTTACTGAAGCTTTCTTT.

Concerning this clone: Other DNA sequences in the sample encode the same CDR3. V usage is TRBV20-1 and J usage is TRBJ2-1; D might be TRBD2 (6 bases). The CDR3 contains 14 residues. Germline-derived CDR1 and CDR2 are DFQATT and SNEGSKA (reference sequence). The germline V and J ends were trimmed by 3 bases and 0 bases, with 9 bases remaining between them. CDR3 sequence reads: CSASGRGSYNEQFF. For the CDR3, the DNA is TGCAGTGCTAGTGGGCGGGGCTCCTACAATGAGCAGTTCTTC.

CDR3 region: CASSPYASGRAHEQYF. In nucleotides, the CDR3 is TGTGCCAGTAGTCCGTACGCTAGCGGGAGGGCCCACGAGCAGTACTTC. V and J are TRBV19 and TRBJ2-7, with 12 positions matching TRBD2. The germline gives CDR1 LNHDA, CDR2 SQIVND (reference sequence). This CDR3 has 16 amino acids. V was clipped by 5 bases and J by 5 bases; unmatched bases: 10.

V usage is TRBV14 and J usage is TRBJ2-2, with 9 bases matching TRBD2. This CDR3 comprises 16 residues. V gave up 2 bases and J gave up 4 bases; unmatched junction bases: 5. Germline loops: CDR1 SGHDN, CDR2 FVKESK. The CDR3 bases are TGTGCCAGCAGCCAAATTAGCGGGAGAGTCACCGGGGAGCTGTTTTTT. Amino acids: CASSQISGRVTGELFF.

The chain uses TRBV10-3 and TRBJ1-2, with unresolved D. Germline CDR1 is ENHRY and CDR2 is SYGVKD. V was shortened by 2 bases and J by 1 base, with 5 bases between the two germline ends. The CDR3 is 13 amino acids. The DNA of the CDR3 is TGTGCCATCAGTGAGGCGGGTAACTATGGCTACACCTTC. It yields the protein CAISEAGNYGYTF.

The CDR3 nucleotides are TGTGCCAGCAGCCCCGCGACAGGGGGCGCGAATTCACCCCTCCACTTT. Protein: CASSPATGGANSPLHF. The chain carries TRBV5-4 and TRBJ1-6, with 10 bases aligning to TRBD1. The CDR3 length is 16 residues. Germline CDR1 and CDR2: SGHNT and YYREEE (reference sequence). V lost 4 bases and J lost 7; bases outside the gene matches: 8.

As concerns this clone: The germline gene is not matched at one end of the junction; a read error may be the cause. This chain joins TRBV18 and TRBJ1-2, with 9 positions matching TRBD1. The V gene's germline CDR1 is KGHSH and CDR2 LQKENI. The CDR3 contains 17 residues. The CDR3 loop reads CASSPLPGTGNFYGYTF. As DNA, the CDR3 is TGTGCCAGCTCTCCACTTCCCGGGACAGGGAACTTCTATGGCTACACCTTC.